These T cell receptor beta chains were read from a single sample in a study of response to subunit inactivated influenza vaccine. TCRdb re-called the RT-PCR reads with MiXCR, one entry per CDR3 protein. This sample has roughly 500,000 distinct CDR3 sequences, with about 15% found just once. Sequenced material: CD4+ T cells sorted from PBMCs, taken roughly 24 months after vaccination. These receptors were collected from a man in his fifties or sixties who received an inactivated influenza vaccine. Both conserved end residues are trimmed from each CDR3. Fields, in order: V gene, clone size, J gene, CDR3 protein. Size is omitted from some rows. Given values are once, few, many or a class for expanded clones.

TRBV27,many,TRBJ1-2,ASSLRGYGYT
TRBV10-3,few,TRBJ2-7,ATRLPGMHEQY
TRBV19,-,TRBJ1-5,ASTQRGRNQPQH
TRBV20-1,-,TRBJ2-3,SAPRTSGRADTQY
TRBV10-3,-,TRBJ1-2,AISEGGHGYGYT
TRBV7-2,few,TRBJ1-5,ASSLVGRDNQPQH
TRBV6-1,-,TRBJ2-6,ASRDSGTLNVLT
TRBV12-3/TRBV12-4,-,TRBJ1-1,ASSLPGIVPEAF
TRBV28,few,TRBJ2-4,ASNPRQGGAKNIQY
TRBV24-1,many,TRBJ2-7,ATSDPGQNPYEQY
TRBV7-2,few,TRBJ2-7,ASSSGTYINEQY
TRBV9,-,TRBJ2-5,ASSAHTWGTQY
TRBV4-2,few,TRBJ2-3,ASSHGTSGTDTQY
TRBV6-2/TRBV6-3,few,TRBJ2-3,ASSWDRILYTDTQY
TRBV12-3/TRBV12-4,many,TRBJ2-1,ASSFRGSGANEQF
TRBV6-2/TRBV6-3,-,TRBJ2-7,ASSYDPGQRITYEQY
TRBV29-1,few,TRBJ2-3,SVESQGWDTQY
TRBV4-1,few,TRBJ2-1,ASSQATSYNEQF
TRBV7-6,few,TRBJ2-1,ASSLSMREVYNEQF
TRBV4-2,-,TRBJ2-2,ASSRLQGDTGELF
TRBV7-9,-,TRBJ2-2,ASREGTDFTGELF
TRBV18,once,TRBJ2-7,ASSPGPQVKEQY
TRBV5-1,-,TRBJ1-1,ASSHGQGLLTEAF
TRBV5-1,-,TRBJ2-3,ASSLAPGHTDTQY
TRBV5-1,many,TRBJ2-5,ASSNVINRGRQETQY
TRBV12-3/TRBV12-4,many,TRBJ2-1,ASSLSPFHEQF
TRBV5-1,-,TRBJ1-2,ASSLEDSLYGYT
TRBV4-2,-,TRBJ2-5,ASSQDRTRDTRGTQY
TRBV12-3/TRBV12-4,few,TRBJ1-1,ASSHGTEAF
TRBV28,-,TRBJ1-1,ASTAQGAGTEAF
TRBV5-1,-,TRBJ2-3,ASSRGTPSTDTQY
TRBV7-2,few,TRBJ2-7,ASSLRLEQY
TRBV6-6,few,TRBJ1-3,ASSPVSGNTIY
TRBV20-1,many,TRBJ2-1,SARGLAGVDEQF
TRBV30,-,TRBJ2-7,AWSFPVAYEQY
TRBV7-9,-,TRBJ1-6,ASSLEVGQGWPPLH
TRBV6-2/TRBV6-3,-,TRBJ2-4,ASSYSGLAGGKNIQY
TRBV9,few,TRBJ1-3,ASSADQTSGNTIY
TRBV7-9,-,TRBJ2-1,ASGLQGSFNEQF
TRBV20-1,few,TRBJ2-7,SANGYEQY
TRBV12-3/TRBV12-4,few,TRBJ1-4,ASSLGGGIKKLF
TRBV20-1,-,TRBJ2-5,SARSQIQETQY
TRBV25-1,-,TRBJ1-5,ASSDSGGSQPQH
TRBV7-8,few,TRBJ2-7,ASSLVGQGHEQY
TRBV9,-,TRBJ2-7,ASSAWGTARLYEQY
TRBV6-2/TRBV6-3,few,TRBJ1-5,ASRGLGAVSNQPQH
TRBV29-1,-,TRBJ1-1,SAGQQNTEAF
TRBV20-1,few,TRBJ2-5,SADPSLGETQY
TRBV6-1,few,TRBJ2-5,ASTPGAWTRETQY
TRBV3-1,-,TRBJ2-1,ASSQDRFNEQF
TRBV28,-,TRBJ2-7,ASSPPRRVHEQY
TRBV20-1,few,TRBJ2-2,SARLSAAGANTGELF
TRBV5-1,few,TRBJ2-1,ASSQVRYNEQF
TRBV2,-,TRBJ2-3,ASTLSATLAGDTQY
TRBV3-1,-,TRBJ2-1,ASSQPRGGDLYNEQF
TRBV10-3,-,TRBJ2-2,AISESQSGELF
TRBV29-1,few,TRBJ2-4,SVSDRSVNQY